Listed below are T cell receptor beta chains from one sample, sequenced in a study of blood T cells in healthy people across ages. TCRdb redid the calling of the 5' RACE reads with MiXCR, one entry per CDR3 protein. The sample records fewer than 950,000 distinct CDR3 sequences, about 34% being singletons. Sequencing was performed on blood. These receptors came from a man between 18 and 29 years old in good health. Each CDR3 is given with its conserved first and last residue. D genes are given only for firm matches. Not all rows give a size; the values are once, few, many and, for expanded clones, a class.

J: TRBJ2-3
size: once
V: TRBV5-6
D: TRBD2
CDR3: CASSLGSGGSTETQYF
DNA: TGTGCCAGCAGCCTCGGAAGCGGGGGGAGCACAGAGACGCAGTATTTT

J: TRBJ2-7
size: few
V: TRBV20-1
D: TRBD2
CDR3: CSASRLAGDYEQYF
DNA: TGCAGTGCTAGCAGACTAGCGGGGGACTACGAGCAGTACTTC

J: TRBJ1-6
size: many
V: TRBV21-1
D: NA
CDR3: CASSKPRRGSFLNSPLHF
DNA: TGTGCCAGCAGCAAACCCCGACGGGGGAGCTTCCTTAATTCACCCCTCCACTTT

J: TRBJ2-7
size: NA
V: TRBV3-1
D: NA
CDR3: CASSLTQGSYEQYF
DNA: TGTGCCAGCAGCCTTACTCAGGGGTCCTACGAGCAGTACTTC

J: TRBJ2-5
size: NA
V: TRBV28
D: NA
CDR3: CASSPAGYQQTQYF
DNA: TGTGCCAGCAGTCCCGCAGGTTATCAGCAGACCCAGTACTTC

J: TRBJ1-2
size: many
V: TRBV5-4
D: TRBD1
CDR3: CASNTDTGQGKRGYTF
DNA: TGTGCCAGCAACACGGACACCGGACAGGGGAAGCGCGGCTACACCTTC

J: TRBJ1-2
size: many
V: TRBV20-1
D: NA
CDR3: CSAAEVSRGGDGYTF
DNA: TGCAGTGCCGCAGAGGTCTCACGCGGAGGGGATGGCTACACCTTC

J: TRBJ1-4
size: few
V: TRBV4-1
D: NA
CDR3: CASSQEDPEKLFF
DNA: TGCGCCAGCAGCCAAGAAGACCCAGAAAAACTGTTTTTT

J: TRBJ2-7
size: NA
V: TRBV7-9
D: NA
CDR3: CASSHGGLYEQYF
DNA: TGTGCCAGCAGCCACGGGGGTCTTTACGAGCAGTACTTC

J: TRBJ2-3
size: few
V: TRBV11-2
D: NA
CDR3: CASSPPDSASTDTQYF
DNA: TGTGCCAGCAGCCCCCCGGACAGTGCTAGCACAGATACGCAGTATTTT

J: TRBJ2-1
size: NA
V: TRBV20-1
D: NA
CDR3: CSASLAVNNEQFF
DNA: TGCAGTGCCTCTCTCGCGGTAAACAATGAGCAGTTCTTC

J: TRBJ1-2
size: NA
V: TRBV12-3/TRBV12-4
D: NA
CDR3: CASSVPPDYGYTF
DNA: TGTGCCAGCAGTGTCCCTCCCGACTATGGCTACACCTTC

J: TRBJ2-5
size: NA
V: TRBV6-2/TRBV6-3
D: NA
CDR3: CASRPTGTKETQYF
DNA: TGTGCCAGCAGGCCAACCGGGACAAAAGAGACCCAGTACTTC

J: TRBJ1-1
size: NA
V: TRBV6-6
D: NA
CDR3: CASSKPGTLATEAFF
DNA: TGTGCCAGCAGTAAGCCCGGGACCCTTGCCACTGAAGCTTTCTTT

J: TRBJ2-3
size: NA
V: TRBV5-1
D: NA
CDR3: CASSPMVDTGPDTQYF
DNA: TGCGCCAGCAGCCCGATGGTGGACACAGGCCCAGATACGCAGTATTTT

J: TRBJ1-2
size: NA
V: TRBV6-5
D: TRBD1
CDR3: CASSFARTGNYGYTF
DNA: TGTGCCAGCAGTTTTGCTAGGACAGGGAACTATGGCTACACCTTC

J: TRBJ1-2
size: NA
V: TRBV2
D: TRBD1
CDR3: CASSPTGRSLGYTF
DNA: TGTGCCAGCAGCCCGACAGGGCGTTCCCTTGGCTACACCTTC

J: TRBJ2-7
size: NA
V: TRBV5-6
D: NA
CDR3: CASSLEWGARASNEQYF
DNA: TGTGCCAGCAGCTTGGAGTGGGGGGCCCGTGCGAGCAATGAGCAGTACTTC

J: TRBJ1-5
size: NA
V: TRBV12-3/TRBV12-4
D: TRBD1
CDR3: CASSYTGGIDQPQHF
DNA: TGTGCCAGCAGTTACACAGGGGGTATCGATCAGCCCCAGCATTTT

J: TRBJ1-1
size: NA
V: TRBV19
D: NA
CDR3: CASCPTAGNTEAFF
DNA: TGTGCCAGTTGCCCGACAGCTGGAAACACTGAAGCTTTCTTT

J: TRBJ1-6
size: NA
V: TRBV6-6
D: NA
CDR3: CASSYSTPGDNSPLHF
DNA: TGTGCCAGCAGTTACTCAACCCCGGGGGATAATTCACCCCTCCACTTT

J: TRBJ2-3
size: NA
V: TRBV20-1
D: TRBD2
CDR3: CSASSASGLTDTQYF
DNA: TGCAGTGCTAGTTCGGCTAGCGGACTCACAGATACGCAGTATTTT

J: TRBJ1-5
size: NA
V: TRBV20-1
D: NA
CDR3: CSAHPGGDQPQHF
DNA: TGCAGTGCCCATCCCGGGGGGGATCAGCCCCAGCATTTT

J: TRBJ2-1
size: many
V: TRBV10-3
D: NA
CDR3: CAISVTQENEQFF
DNA: TGTGCCATCAGTGTAACGCAGGAAAATGAGCAGTTCTTC

J: TRBJ2-5
size: NA
V: TRBV9
D: NA
CDR3: CASSLGHSQETQYF
DNA: TGTGCCAGCAGCCTGGGACACAGCCAAGAGACCCAGTACTTC

J: TRBJ2-1
size: NA
V: TRBV4-2
D: TRBD2
CDR3: CASSTPSGEIYNEQFF
DNA: TGTGCCAGCAGCACGCCTAGCGGGGAAATCTACAATGAGCAGTTCTTC

J: TRBJ1-2
size: few
V: TRBV12-3/TRBV12-4
D: TRBD1
CDR3: CASSFSGGNSKGYTF
DNA: TGTGCCAGCAGTTTTTCAGGGGGCAATAGTAAGGGCTACACCTTC

J: TRBJ1-2
size: NA
V: TRBV7-2
D: NA
CDR3: CASSLVGQGGSAGYTF
DNA: TGTGCCAGCAGCTTAGTAGGCCAGGGAGGATCCGCTGGCTACACCTTC

J: TRBJ1-2
size: NA
V: TRBV4-3
D: NA
CDR3: CASSQVRDISGYTF
DNA: TGCGCCAGCAGCCAAGTACGGGACATATCTGGCTACACCTTC

J: TRBJ1-2
size: few
V: TRBV12-3/TRBV12-4
D: NA
CDR3: CASSTGTRINYGYTF
DNA: TGTGCCAGCAGTACCGGGACACGGATAAACTATGGCTACACCTTC

J: TRBJ2-4
size: NA
V: TRBV5-6
D: NA
CDR3: CASSFLGRSLAKNIQYF
DNA: TGTGCCAGCAGCTTTCTCGGCAGGAGTTTAGCCAAAAACATTCAGTACTTC

J: TRBJ1-1
size: few
V: TRBV7-2
D: NA
CDR3: CASSFAGAPNTEAFF
DNA: TGTGCCAGCAGCTTTGCAGGGGCCCCGAACACTGAAGCTTTCTTT

J: TRBJ2-3
size: NA
V: TRBV7-2
D: TRBD1
CDR3: CASSRDRVADTQYF
DNA: TGTGCCAGCAGCCGAGACAGGGTGGCAGATACGCAGTATTTT

J: TRBJ2-7
size: few
V: TRBV4-3
D: TRBD1
CDR3: CASSQGTGNKEQYF
DNA: TGCGCCAGCAGCCAAGGGACAGGGAATAAAGAGCAGTACTTC